In this sample, the clone carrying this T cell receptor (beta chain) turned up a few times. Its antigen remains unknown. A sample-barcoded 5' primer and a J-beta primer mix were used in a second PCR of roughly 6 to 11 cycles. A template-switch adaptor with 12 random nucleotides tagged each cDNA molecule. TCRdb analysed the 5' RACE reads with MiXCR anew, one entry per CDR3 protein. The data show about 1,000,000 distinct CDR3 sequences, 40% to 50% seen once. At least 6 micrograms of total RNA were extracted per sample. These data come from a study of blood T cells in healthy people across ages. Whole-study findings and limits: Diversity was estimated from one million T cells, and these estimates were considered underestimates. The fall in TCR beta diversity per million T cells was roughly linear with age.

Sequences were obtained from blood. The receptor was derived from a woman in her sixties in good health.

The CDR3 region is CASSLIRGTWEQYF. The CDR3 region has the DNA TGTGCCAGCAGCTTAATTAGGGGAACCTGGGAGCAGTACTTC. The V gene is TRBV11-2, the J gene TRBJ2-7, with D perhaps TRBD1 (5 bases). The CDR3 spans 14 residues. Germline V gives CDR1 SGHAT, CDR2 FQNNGV. V gave up 2 bases and J gave up 7 bases, with 15 bases separating them. The full variable domain, rest sourced from reference TRBV11-2 and TRBJ2-7, is EAGVAQSPRYKIIEKRQSVAFWCNPISGHATLYWYQQILGQGPKLLIQFQNNGVVDDSQLPKDRFSAERLKGVDSTLKIQPAKLEDSAVYLCASSLIRGTWEQYFGPGTRLTVT.